These 18 T cell receptor beta chains share one sample of origin, sequenced in a study of memory CD4+ T cells and cytomegalovirus serostatus. The sort gate was single viable CD3+CD4+CD8-CD45RO+ cells for memory CD4+ T cells. Assay used: immunoSEQ multiplex PCR; TCRdb lists only in-frame clones, some missing. This table has about 82,000 clones, over 80% appearing once. Sequencing input: memory CD4+ T cells from blood. The receptors were sampled from an adult in good health and CMV-seronegative.

The V gene is TRBV7-9, the J gene TRBJ2-7; D unresolved. The germline CDR1 and CDR2 sequences are SEHNR and FQNEAQ (reference sequence). Trimming cost V 1 base and J 1 base, with 14 bases left between them. The CDR3 covers 16 residues. CDR3 loop: CASSLVADSSSYEQYF. CDR3 nucleotides: TGTGCCAGCAGCTTAGTGGCAGACTCTTCTTCCTACGAGCAGTACTTC. Looking up the rest from reference TRBV7-9 and TRBJ2-7 gives the full variable domain: DTGVSQNPRHKITKRGQNVTFRCDPISEHNRLYWYRQTLGQGPEFLTYFQNEAQLEKSRLLSDRFSAERPKGSFSTLEIQRTEQGDSAMYLCASSLVADSSSYEQYFGPGTRLTVT.

This clone was seen once. The chain employs TRBV5-4 and TRBJ2-3; D may be TRBD2 (5 bases). Per germline, CDR1 SGHNT and CDR2 YYREEE (reference sequence). The length of the CDR3 is 14 residues. The V end was cut by 2 bases, the J end by 0 bases, with 7 bases between. CDR3 coding DNA: TGTGCCAGCAGCTTTGGCGGGAGCACAGATACGCAGTATTTT. It encodes CASSFGGSTDTQYF. Looking up the rest from reference TRBV5-4 and TRBJ2-3 gives the full variable domain: ETGVTQSPTHLIKTRGQQVTLRCSSQSGHNTVSWYQQALGQGPQFIFQYYREEENGRGNFPPRFSGLQFPNYSSELNVNALELDDSALYLCASSFGGSTDTQYFGPGTRLTVL.

This chain connects TRBV4-1 to TRBJ2-7; 9 bases are shared with TRBD1. The V gene's germline CDR1 is MGHRA and CDR2 YSYEKL. This CDR3 region has 16 residues. J gave up 1 base and V 4 bases, and 8 bases lay outside the gene matches. The CDR3 loop is CASSLPRTGESYEQYF. The DNA of the CDR3 is TGCGCCAGCAGCCTCCCGAGGACAGGGGAGTCCTACGAGCAGTACTTC.

This chain joins TRBV4-3 and TRBJ2-7; D remains ambiguous. The CDR3 covers 13 residues. Between the trimmed V and J ends, which lost 0 bases and 5 bases, there was a span of 8 bases. Germline lookup yields CDR1 LGHNA and CDR2 YSLEER. The CDR3 DNA reads TGCGCCAGCAGCCAAGAGGCCTTTCACGAGCAGTACTTC. It yields the protein CASSQEAFHEQYF.

This chain connects TRBV11-1 to TRBJ2-1; D not resolved. There are 12 residues in the CDR3. V lost 2 bases and J 3 bases, leaving 2 bases between the germline ends. CDR1 and CDR2 (germline): SGHAT, FQDESV (reference sequence). Here the CDR3 DNA reads TGTGCCAGCAGCTTAAGCTACAATGAGCAGTTCTTC. This gives the protein CASSLSYNEQFF. Full variable domain (remainder filled in from reference TRBV11-1 and TRBJ2-1): EAEVAQSPRYKITEKSQAVAFWCDPISGHATLYWYRQILGQGPELLVQFQDESVVDDSQLPKDRFSAERLKGVDSTLKIQPAELGDSAMYLCASSLSYNEQFFGPGTRLTVL.

The gene calls are TRBV28 and TRBJ1-4; D may be TRBD1 (6 bases). This CDR3 contains 14 residues. The germline gives CDR1 MDHEN, CDR2 SYDVKM. Trimming removed 5 bases from V and 9 bases from J, with 16 bases in between. CDR3 in amino acids: CASSEGVGFQKLFF. The CDR3 DNA is TGTGCCAGCAGTGAGGGGGTGGGTTTTCAAAAACTGTTTTTT.

This sequence joins TRBV4-3 and TRBJ1-1; TRBD1 matches at 8 bases. The length of the CDR3 is 13 residues. The germline V gene encodes CDR1 LGHNA and CDR2 YSLEER. V shed 3 bases and J 11 bases; nucleotides not matched to a gene: 8. CDR3 DNA: TGCGCCAGCAGCCACGCAGGGGGCGTGGGGGCTTTCTTT. Its protein is CASSHAGGVGAFF.

This clone was picked up a small number of times. V and J are TRBV5-1 and TRBJ2-1; maybe TRBD1 (5 bases). Trimming removed 4 bases from V and 5 bases from J, with 13 bases in between. Germline CDR1 is SGHRS and CDR2 is YFSETQ. CDR3 length: 14 residues. This CDR3 is CASSLRQSHNEQFF. The CDR3 DNA reads TGCGCCAGCAGCCTCAGACAGTCCCACAATGAGCAGTTCTTC.

The chain is built from TRBV11-2 and TRBJ2-1; no definite D call. Trimming took 3 bases from V and 5 from J, leaving 2 bases between them. Germline V gene sequence: CDR1 SGHAT, CDR2 FQNNGV. The CDR3 sequence is 11 residues long. The CDR3 here is CASSFHNEQFF. The CDR3 DNA reads as TGTGCCAGCAGCTTTCACAATGAGCAGTTCTTC.

This sequence joins TRBV5-6 and TRBJ2-1, with unresolved D. The CDR3 extends over 14 amino acids. The germline V and J ends were trimmed by 0 bases and 4 bases, with 8 bases remaining between them. The germline V gene encodes CDR1 SGHDT and CDR2 YYEEEE. CDR3: CASSLEAVYNEQFF. CDR3 bases: TGTGCCAGCAGCTTGGAAGCAGTATACAATGAGCAGTTCTTC. Together with reference TRBV5-6 and TRBJ2-1, the CDR3 gives the full variable domain: DAGVTQSPTHLIKTRGQQVTLRCSPKSGHDTVSWYQQALGQGPQFIFQYYEEEERQRGNFPDRFSGHQFPNYSSELNVNALLLGDSALYLCASSLEAVYNEQFFGPGTRLTVL.

The chain uses TRBV7-9 and TRBJ1-5; maybe TRBD1 (6 bases). This CDR3 spans 14 amino acids. The germline V gene has CDR1 SEHNR and CDR2 FQNEAQ (reference sequence). Trimming took 4 bases from V and 9 from J, leaving 16 bases between them. CDR3 in DNA: TGTGCCAGCAGCTGGGACACGGCCCCTAGGCCCCAGCATTTT. Its translation: CASSWDTAPRPQHF.

The chain employs TRBV5-4 and TRBJ2-2, with TRBD1 matching over 9 bases. J was trimmed by 3 bases and V by 0 bases; bases with no gene match: 0. The CDR3 consists of 15 residues. CDR1 is SGHNT, CDR2 YYREEE, per germline (reference sequence). This CDR3 is CASSLGQGDTGELFF. The CDR3 nucleotides are TGTGCCAGCAGCTTGGGACAGGGGGACACCGGGGAGCTGTTTTTT.

The chain joins TRBV28 to TRBJ1-2, with D perhaps TRBD1 (5 bases). CDR1 and CDR2 (germline): MDHEN, SYDVKM. Trimming left V 6 bases short and J 4 bases short, with 15 bases between. The CDR3 runs 14 residues. The CDR3 here is CASRLLGVTYGYTF. The CDR3 region has the DNA TGTGCCAGCAGACTACTAGGGGTTACCTATGGCTACACCTTC.

The V call is TRBV5-6, the J call TRBJ1-6, with 8 bases lining up with TRBD1. Trimming at V came to 0 bases and at J to 9 bases, leaving 2 bases not matched to a gene. The CDR3 consists of 14 residues. Germline V lookup: CDR1 SGHDT, CDR2 YYEEEE. Here the CDR3 DNA reads TGTGCCAGCAGCTTGGCAGGGGGCATTTCACCCCTCCACTTT. This codes for CASSLAGGISPLHF.

In this sample, this clone turned up once. This sequence joins TRBV27 and TRBJ1-2, with D possibly being TRBD1 (5 bases). Germline values: CDR1 MNHEY, CDR2 SMNVEV (reference sequence). CDR3 size: 14 residues. V lost 2 bases, J lost 4 bases, and 11 bases lay in between. In nucleotides, the CDR3 is TGTGCCAGCAGTTTACAGGGCTTTGGCTATGGCTACACCTTC. It is translated as CASSLQGFGYGYTF.

The chain recombines TRBV7-9 with TRBJ2-5; 12 bases are shared with TRBD1. Germline V gene sequence: CDR1 SEHNR, CDR2 FQNEAQ (reference sequence). This CDR3 spans 19 amino acids. With V trimmed by 1 base and J by 5 bases, 14 bases remained unmatched. The CDR3 DNA follows: TGTGCCAGCAGCTTAGGGTCAGTGTGGGGACAGGGGGCTACGGAGACCCAGTACTTC. Translating gives CASSLGSVWGQGATETQYF.

The V and J genes are TRBV19 and TRBJ1-3, with 7 bases that match TRBD1. Germline loops: CDR1 LNHDA, CDR2 SQIVND (reference sequence). The V segment lost 2 bases and the J segment 2 bases; nucleotides outside the gene matches: 9. The CDR3 sequence is 17 residues long. The CDR3 coding sequence is TGTGCCAGTAGTATAACGGGGAGGACAGGCCCTGGAAACACCATATATTTT. Amino acid sequence: CASSITGRTGPGNTIYF.

The chain joins TRBV6-5 to TRBJ1-2, with TRBD1 identical over 7 bases. The CDR3 is 16 residues long. The J segment lost 4 bases and the V segment lost 2 bases, leaving 10 bases of the junction unmatched. Per germline, CDR1 MNHEY and CDR2 SVGAGI. In DNA form, the CDR3 reads TGTGCCAGCAGTTACGGTACAGGGGACGGACGCTATGGCTACACCTTC. Protein sequence: CASSYGTGDGRYGYTF.